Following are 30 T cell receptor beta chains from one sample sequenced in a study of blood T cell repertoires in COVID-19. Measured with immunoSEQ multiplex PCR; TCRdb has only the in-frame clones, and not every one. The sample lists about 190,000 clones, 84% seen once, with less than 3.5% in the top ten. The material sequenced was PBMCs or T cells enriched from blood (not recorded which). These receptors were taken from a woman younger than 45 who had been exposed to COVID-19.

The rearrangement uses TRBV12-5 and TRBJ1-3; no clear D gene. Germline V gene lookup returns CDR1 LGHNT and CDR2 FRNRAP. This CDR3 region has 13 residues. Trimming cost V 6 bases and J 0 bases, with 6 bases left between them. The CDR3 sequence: CASGRSSGNTIYF. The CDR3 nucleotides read TGTGCTAGTGGAAGGAGCTCTGGAAACACCATATATTTT.

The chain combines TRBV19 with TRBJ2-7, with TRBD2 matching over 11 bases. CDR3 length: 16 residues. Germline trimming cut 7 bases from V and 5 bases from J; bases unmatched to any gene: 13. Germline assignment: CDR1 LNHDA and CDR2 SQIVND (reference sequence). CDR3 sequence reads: CASNPRGGLAVDEQYF. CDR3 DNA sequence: TGTGCCAGTAATCCGAGGGGGGGACTAGCGGTTGACGAGCAGTACTTC.

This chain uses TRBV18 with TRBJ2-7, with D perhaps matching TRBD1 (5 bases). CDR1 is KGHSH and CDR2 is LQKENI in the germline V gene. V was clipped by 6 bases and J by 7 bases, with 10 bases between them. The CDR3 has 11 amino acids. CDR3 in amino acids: CASSGQGEQYF. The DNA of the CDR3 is TGTGCCAGCTCGGGCCAGGGAGAGCAGTACTTC.

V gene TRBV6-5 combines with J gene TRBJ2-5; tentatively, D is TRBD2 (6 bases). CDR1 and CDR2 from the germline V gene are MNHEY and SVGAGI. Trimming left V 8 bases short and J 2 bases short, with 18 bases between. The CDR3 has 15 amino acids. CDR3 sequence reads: CASASLGGEQETQYF. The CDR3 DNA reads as TGTGCCAGCGCCAGCCTCGGCGGGGAGCAAGAGACCCAGTACTTC.

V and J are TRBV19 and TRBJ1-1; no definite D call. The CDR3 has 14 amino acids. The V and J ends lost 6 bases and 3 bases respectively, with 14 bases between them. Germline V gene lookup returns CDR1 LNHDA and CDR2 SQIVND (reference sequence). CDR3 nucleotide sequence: TGTGCCAGTAGGGAGGGTTTAGAACACACTGAAGCTTTCTTT. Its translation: CASREGLEHTEAFF.

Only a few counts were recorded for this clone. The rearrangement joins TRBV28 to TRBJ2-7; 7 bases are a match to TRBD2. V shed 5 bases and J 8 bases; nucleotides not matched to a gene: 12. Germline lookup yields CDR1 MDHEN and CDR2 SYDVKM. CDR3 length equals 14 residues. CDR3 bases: TGTGCCAGCAGTAACCGGACTAGTTTTTTCCAGCAGTACTTC. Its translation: CASSNRTSFFQQYF. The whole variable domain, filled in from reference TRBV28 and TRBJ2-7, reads DVKVTQSSRYLVKRTGEKVFLECVQDMDHENMFWYRQDPGLGLRLIYFSYDVKMKEKGDIPEGYSVSREKKERFSLILESASTNQTSMYLCASSNRTSFFQQYFGPGTRLTVT.

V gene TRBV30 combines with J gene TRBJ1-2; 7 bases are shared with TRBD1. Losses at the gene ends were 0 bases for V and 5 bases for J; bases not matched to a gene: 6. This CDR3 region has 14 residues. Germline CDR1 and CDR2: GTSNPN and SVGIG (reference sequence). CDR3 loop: CAWSVGGTDYGYTF. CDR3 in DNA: TGTGCCTGGAGTGTAGGTGGGACAGATTATGGCTACACCTTC.

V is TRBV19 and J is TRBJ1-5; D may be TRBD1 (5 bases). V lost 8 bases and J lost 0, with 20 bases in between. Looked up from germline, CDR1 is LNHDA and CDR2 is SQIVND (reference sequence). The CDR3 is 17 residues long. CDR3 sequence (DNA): TGTGCCAGTCGCACAACCCCTACAGGATATAGCAATCAGCCCCAGCATTTT. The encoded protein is CASRTTPTGYSNQPQHF.

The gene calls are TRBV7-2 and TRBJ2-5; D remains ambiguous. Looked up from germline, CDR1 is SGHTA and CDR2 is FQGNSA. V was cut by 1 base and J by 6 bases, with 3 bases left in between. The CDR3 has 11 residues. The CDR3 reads CASSLGQTQYF. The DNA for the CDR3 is TGTGCCAGCAGCTTAGGGCAGACCCAGTACTTC.

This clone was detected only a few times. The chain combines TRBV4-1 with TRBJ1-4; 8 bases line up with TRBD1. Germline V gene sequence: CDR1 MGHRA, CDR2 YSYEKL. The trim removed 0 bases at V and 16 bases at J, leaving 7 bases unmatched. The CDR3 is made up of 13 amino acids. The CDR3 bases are TGCGCCAGCAGCCAAGAGTCTGGGACAGGACGGTTTTTT. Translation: CASSQESGTGRFF.

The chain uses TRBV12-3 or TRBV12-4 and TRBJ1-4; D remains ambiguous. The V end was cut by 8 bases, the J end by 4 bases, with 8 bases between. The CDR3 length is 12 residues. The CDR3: CASGGSNEKLFF. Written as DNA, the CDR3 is TGTGCCAGCGGTGGGAGTAATGAAAAACTGTTTTTT.

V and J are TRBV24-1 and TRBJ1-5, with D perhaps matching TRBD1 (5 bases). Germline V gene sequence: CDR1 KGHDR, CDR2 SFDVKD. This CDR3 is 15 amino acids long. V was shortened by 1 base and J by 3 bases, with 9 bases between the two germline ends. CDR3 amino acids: CATSDFKGFNQPQHF. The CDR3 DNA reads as TGTGCCACCAGTGATTTTAAGGGGTTCAATCAGCCCCAGCATTTT.

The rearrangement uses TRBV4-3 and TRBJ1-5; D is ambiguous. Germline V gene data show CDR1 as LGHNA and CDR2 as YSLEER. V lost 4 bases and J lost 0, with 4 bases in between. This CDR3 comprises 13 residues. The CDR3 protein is CASSPNSNQPQHF. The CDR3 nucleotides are TGCGCCAGCAGCCCTAATAGCAATCAGCCCCAGCATTTT.

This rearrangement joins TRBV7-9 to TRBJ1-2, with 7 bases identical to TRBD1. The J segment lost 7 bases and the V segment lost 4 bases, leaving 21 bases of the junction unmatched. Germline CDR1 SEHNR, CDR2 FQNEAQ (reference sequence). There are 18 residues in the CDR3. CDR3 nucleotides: TGTGCCAGCAGCTCACCTTCCGGATTACGGGACAGCGACGCTGGCTACACCTTC. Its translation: CASSSPSGLRDSDAGYTF.

The CDR3 DNA sequence: TGTGCCAGCAGCCAGTCCTCGCAGGCTGGGTATGGCTACACCTTC. Its translation: CASSQSSQAGYGYTF. The chain is built from TRBV7-8 and TRBJ1-2, with D unresolved. Trimming stripped 5 bases from V and 5 bases from J, with 18 bases between. Germline CDR1 and CDR2: SGHVS and FQNEAQ. CDR3 length: 15 amino acids.

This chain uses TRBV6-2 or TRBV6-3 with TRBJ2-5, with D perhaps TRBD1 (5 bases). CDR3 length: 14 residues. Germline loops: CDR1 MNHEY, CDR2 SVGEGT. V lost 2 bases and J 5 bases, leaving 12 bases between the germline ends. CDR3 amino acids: CASSYLVQGETQYF. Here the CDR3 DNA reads TGTGCCAGCAGTTACCTTGTCCAGGGTGAGACCCAGTACTTC.

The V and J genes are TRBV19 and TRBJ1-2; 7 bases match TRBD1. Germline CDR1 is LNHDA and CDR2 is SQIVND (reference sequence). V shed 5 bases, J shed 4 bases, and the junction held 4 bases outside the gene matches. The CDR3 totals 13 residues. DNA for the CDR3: TGTGCCAGTAGTCCCGGGACAGTCTATGGCTACACCTTC. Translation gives CASSPGTVYGYTF.

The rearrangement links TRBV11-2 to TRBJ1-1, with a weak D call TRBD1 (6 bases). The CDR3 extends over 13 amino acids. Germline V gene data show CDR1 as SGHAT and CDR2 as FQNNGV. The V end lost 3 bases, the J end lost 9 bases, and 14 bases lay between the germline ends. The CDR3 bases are TGTGCCAGCAGCTTCAAAGGGGGGGGGCAAGCTTTCTTT. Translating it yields CASSFKGGGQAFF.

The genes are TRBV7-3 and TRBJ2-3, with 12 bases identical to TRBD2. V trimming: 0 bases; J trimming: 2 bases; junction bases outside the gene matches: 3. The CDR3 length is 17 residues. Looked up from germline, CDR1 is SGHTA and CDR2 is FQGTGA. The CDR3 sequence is CASSLTGTSGYTDTQYF. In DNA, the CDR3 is TGTGCCAGCAGCTTAACCGGGACTAGCGGGTACACAGATACGCAGTATTTT.

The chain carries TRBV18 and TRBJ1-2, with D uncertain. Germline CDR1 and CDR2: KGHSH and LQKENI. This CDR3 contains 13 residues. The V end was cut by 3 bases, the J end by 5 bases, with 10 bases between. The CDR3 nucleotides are TGTGCCAGCTCACCGGCCAGTGAATATGGCTACACCTTC. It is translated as CASSPASEYGYTF.

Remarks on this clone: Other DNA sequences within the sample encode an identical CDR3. DNA of the CDR3: TGTGCCAGTAGTATTGGGGGGAATCAGCCCCAGCATTTT. It translates to CASSIGGNQPQHF. The V gene is TRBV19, the J gene TRBJ1-5; weak D call: TRBD1 (5 bases). Germline assignment: CDR1 LNHDA and CDR2 SQIVND (reference sequence). The CDR3 has 13 residues. The ends were cut back, 3 bases at V and 4 bases at J, with 7 bases in the middle.

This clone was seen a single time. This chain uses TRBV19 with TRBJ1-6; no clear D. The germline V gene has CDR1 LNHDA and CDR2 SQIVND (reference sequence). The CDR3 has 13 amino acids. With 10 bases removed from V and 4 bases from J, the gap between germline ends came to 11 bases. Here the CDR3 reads CATLPGYNSPLHF. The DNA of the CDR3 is TGTGCCACACTCCCGGGTTATAATTCACCCCTCCACTTT.

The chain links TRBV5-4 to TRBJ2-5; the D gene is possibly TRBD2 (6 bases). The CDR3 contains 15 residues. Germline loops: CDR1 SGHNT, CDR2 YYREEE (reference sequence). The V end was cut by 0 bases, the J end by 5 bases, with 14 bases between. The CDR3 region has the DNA TGTGCCAGCAGCTTGGCCCAGGCTGGGGGGGAGACCCAGTACTTC. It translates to CASSLAQAGGETQYF.

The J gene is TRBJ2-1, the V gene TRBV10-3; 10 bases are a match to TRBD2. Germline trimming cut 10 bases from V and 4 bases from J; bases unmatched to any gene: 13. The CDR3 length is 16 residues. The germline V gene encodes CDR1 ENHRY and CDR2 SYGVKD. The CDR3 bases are TGTGCCACCCTGAACCCTCTAGCGGGGGCGTACAATGAGCAGTTCTTC. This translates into CATLNPLAGAYNEQFF.

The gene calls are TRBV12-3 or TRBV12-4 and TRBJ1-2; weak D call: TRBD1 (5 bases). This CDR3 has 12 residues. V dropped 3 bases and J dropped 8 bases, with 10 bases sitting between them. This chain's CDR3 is CASSFTGEGYTF. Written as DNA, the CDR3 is TGTGCCAGCAGTTTTACGGGGGAAGGCTACACCTTC.

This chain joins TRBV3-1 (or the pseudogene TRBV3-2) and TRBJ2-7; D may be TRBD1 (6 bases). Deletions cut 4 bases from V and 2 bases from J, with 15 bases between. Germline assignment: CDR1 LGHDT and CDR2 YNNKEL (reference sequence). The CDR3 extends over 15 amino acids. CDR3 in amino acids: CASSPTWTAPYEQYF. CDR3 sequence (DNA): TGTGCCAGCAGCCCTACCTGGACAGCCCCCTACGAGCAGTACTTC.

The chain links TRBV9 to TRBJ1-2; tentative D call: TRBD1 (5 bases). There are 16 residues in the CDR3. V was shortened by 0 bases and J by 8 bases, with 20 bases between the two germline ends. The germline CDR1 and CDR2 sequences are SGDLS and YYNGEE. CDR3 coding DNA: TGTGCCAGCAGCGTAGCTGACACCCAGGACATCGACGGCTACACCTTC. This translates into CASSVADTQDIDGYTF.

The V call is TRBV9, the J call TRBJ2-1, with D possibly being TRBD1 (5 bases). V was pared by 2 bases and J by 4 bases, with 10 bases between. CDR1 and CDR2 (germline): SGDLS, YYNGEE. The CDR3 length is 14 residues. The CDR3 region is CASSVNGHYNEQFF. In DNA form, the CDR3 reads TGTGCCAGCAGCGTTAACGGACATTACAATGAGCAGTTCTTC.

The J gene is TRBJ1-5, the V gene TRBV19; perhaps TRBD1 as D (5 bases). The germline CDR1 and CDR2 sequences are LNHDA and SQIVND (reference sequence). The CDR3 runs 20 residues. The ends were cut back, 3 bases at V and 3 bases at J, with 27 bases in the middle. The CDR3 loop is CASSMEGPNSGEIPNQPQHF. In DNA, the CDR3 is TGTGCCAGTAGTATGGAAGGGCCAAACTCGGGGGAGATTCCCAATCAGCCCCAGCATTTT.

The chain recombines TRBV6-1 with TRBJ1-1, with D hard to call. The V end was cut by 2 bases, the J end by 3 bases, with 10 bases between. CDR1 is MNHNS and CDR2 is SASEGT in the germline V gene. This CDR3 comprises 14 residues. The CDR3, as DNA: TGTGCCAGCAGTGAATATGTCGGGGACACTGAAGCTTTCTTT. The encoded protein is CASSEYVGDTEAFF.